This paragraph covers one TCR beta chain sequence. Germline values: CDR1 LNHDA, CDR2 SQIVND (reference sequence). Trimming removed 1 base from V and 8 bases from J; junction bases left unmatched: 11. This CDR3 spans 16 amino acids. The data were produced by immunoSEQ multiplex PCR, yet TCRdb's version contains in-frame clones alone and is incomplete. The sample yields under 500,000 clones, about 85% seen once. This sample is drawn from a study of blood T cell repertoires in COVID-19. Material: PBMCs or T cells enriched from blood (not recorded which). This sequence originates from a woman between 18 and 29 years old with acute COVID-19. The genes are TRBV19 and TRBJ1-2, with 9 bases that match TRBD1. The CDR3 coding sequence is TGTGCCAGTAGTATAGGCCCCGCCGGGACAGGGACGGGCTACACCTTC. As protein: CASSIGPAGTGTGYTF.